The present TCR beta chain was sequenced within a study of glioma-infiltrating T cells. Study outcomes and limitations: Tissue-blood divergence was below expectation in non-neoplastic patients, above in gliomas. Tissue and blood shared very few CDR3 sequences.

This clonotype was detected many times. The antigen is undetermined. The junction had 3 bases not matched to a gene; V was cut back by 2 bases and J by 8 bases. CDR3 size: 13 residues. Germline V lookup: CDR1 LNHNV, CDR2 YYDKDF (reference sequence). Using RNA template, CDR3s of TCR alpha and beta were amplified with iRepertoire arm-PCR. Input was roughly 100-450 ng of tissue mRNA or PBMC total RNA. One entry per CDR3 protein, called by TCRdb with MiXCR from the multiplex PCR reads. In the table there are roughly 120,000 distinct CDR3 sequences, approximately 26% of which are singletons. Sequencing was done on a sample of glioma tissue, nonneoplastic brain tissue, or PBMCs (not recorded which). The source is a human donor with low-grade glioma or glioblastoma, undergoing nonglioma brain surgery, or in good health (not recorded which). The V and J genes are TRBV15 and TRBJ2-3, with 8 bases identical to TRBD1. The CDR3 DNA reads as TGTGCCACCAGCAGAATTGACAGGGGTACGCAGTATTTT. Translated: CATSRIDRGTQYF.